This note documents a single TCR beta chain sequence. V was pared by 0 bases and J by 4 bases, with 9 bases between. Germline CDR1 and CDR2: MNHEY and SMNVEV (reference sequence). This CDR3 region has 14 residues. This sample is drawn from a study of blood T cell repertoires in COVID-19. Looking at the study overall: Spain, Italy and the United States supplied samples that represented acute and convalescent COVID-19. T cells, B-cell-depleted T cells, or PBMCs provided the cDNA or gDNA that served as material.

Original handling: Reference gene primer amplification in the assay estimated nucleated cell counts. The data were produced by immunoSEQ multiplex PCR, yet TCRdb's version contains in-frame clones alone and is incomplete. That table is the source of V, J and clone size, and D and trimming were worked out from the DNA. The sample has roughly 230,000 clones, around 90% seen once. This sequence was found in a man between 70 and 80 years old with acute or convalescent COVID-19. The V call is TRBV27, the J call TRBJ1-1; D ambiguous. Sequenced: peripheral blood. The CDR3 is CASSLSGRGTEAFF. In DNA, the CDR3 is TGTGCCAGCAGTTTATCAGGAAGAGGCACTGAAGCTTTCTTT.